This T cell receptor (beta chain) was captured by sequencing in a study of blood T cell repertoires in COVID-19. Overall study: Collection of acute and convalescent COVID-19 samples took place in the United States, Italy and Spain. PBMCs, B-cell-depleted T cells, or T cells provided the cDNA or gDNA that made up the material.

CDR3 size: 14 residues. Losses at the gene ends were 0 bases for V and 4 bases for J; bases not matched to a gene: 2. Germline V lookup: CDR1 SGHTA, CDR2 FQGTGA. Study processing details: Reference gene primer amplification gave estimated nucleated cell counts. Data came from immunoSEQ multiplex PCR; TCRdb stores just in-frame clones and leaves some out. The V and J calls and clone size come from that table; D and trimming were worked out from the DNA. The data contain some 290,000 clones, 87% of them singletons. The receptor comes from a woman aged 45-65 years who had recovered from COVID-19. The sequenced sample consisted of peripheral blood. The chain couples TRBV7-3 to TRBJ2-5; 7 positions agree with TRBD1. Here the CDR3 reads CASSLTSGGETQYF. CDR3 sequence (DNA): TGTGCCAGCAGCTTAACATCAGGGGGAGAGACCCAGTACTTC.